This T cell receptor (beta chain) is drawn from a study of PD-1 blockade in mismatch repair-deficient tumors. General study results and limits: Tumor-resident clones, often undetectable pretreatment in blood, expanded then contracted after pembrolizumab.

TCRdb's copy holds only in-frame clones and misses some; the assay was immunoSEQ multiplex PCR. The table includes about 110,000 clones, about 83% detected once. With regard to this clone: The antigen is not known.

J was trimmed by 4 bases and V by 1 base; bases with no gene match: 1. Germline CDR1 and CDR2: MGHRA and YSYEKL. The CDR3 sequence is 14 residues long. The source material was peripheral blood, sampled roughly 13 months after starting pembrolizumab. The sequence was collected from an adult with mismatch repair-deficient cancer. The chain couples TRBV4-1 to TRBJ2-3; TRBD2 matches 8 bases. For the CDR3, the DNA is TGCGCCAGCAGCCAAGGGACTAGCTCAGATACGCAGTATTTT. Protein: CASSQGTSSDTQYF.